This TCR beta chain was retrieved from a study of T cells in Graves' hyperthyroidism and ophthalmopathy. Notes on the study in general: Researchers found most expanded thyroid clonotypes above 0.001 in blood as well.

Germline CDR1 reads DFQATT; CDR2 reads SNEGSKA (reference sequence). The CDR3 extends over 14 amino acids. There were TCR beta CDR3 regions amplified from RNA transcripts. When the TCR CDR3 underwent first-round RT-PCR, the HTBI primer set was used. TCRdb recomputed calls from the multiplex PCR reads with MiXCR, one row per CDR3 protein. The repertoire consists of approximately 400,000 distinct CDR3 sequences, with around a sixth occurring once and the leading ten covering approximately 7.5%. This clonotype was seen repeatedly, ten times or more. Its specificity is unknown. The junction departs from the called germline gene at one end, perhaps through a read error. Newly diagnosed hyperthyroidism, duration under 2 months, in patients aged 18 to 65. Orbital computed tomography, thyroid ultrasound, serum thyroxine and TRAb, and clinical symptoms together informed the diagnoses.

This TCR was recovered from a woman younger than 30 with Graves' hyperthyroidism. Sequencing used blood. This chain connects TRBV20-1 to TRBJ1-1; D perhaps matches TRBD1 (6 bases). The DNA for the CDR3 is TGCAGCGCTAAATGGGGGGCGTTGGACACTGAAGCTTTCTTT. It yields the protein CSAKWGALDTEAFF.